The clone carrying this T cell receptor beta chain was picked up one time. Clones were read by immunoSEQ multiplex PCR, and TCRdb kept only the in-frame ones, dropping some. The profile shows some 210,000 clones, approximately 86% of them singletons. The record originates from a study of blood T cell repertoires in COVID-19. Germline CDR1 and CDR2: LGHNT and FRNRAP. V lost 2 bases to trimming and J lost 7 bases; unmatched junction nucleotides: 11. This CDR3 spans 18 amino acids. This chain joins TRBV12-5 and TRBJ2-7, with 16 bases that match TRBD2. The sample consisted of PBMCs or T cells enriched from blood (not recorded which). This TCR was sampled from a man between 18 and 29 years old with acute COVID-19. DNA for the CDR3: TGTGCTAGTGGTTTGCCCGCCCCCGGGACTAGCGGGAGGGTGGAGCAGTACTTC. Translating it yields CASGLPAPGTSGRVEQYF.